This TCR beta chain comes out of a study of STAT3 mutations in large granular lymphocyte leukemia. Study context: Roughly half of the longitudinally sequenced T-LGLL patients carried detectable canonical activating STAT3 mutations. Study findings and constraints: After therapy, about 35% of the 18 patients switched clonotypes, all new clones STAT3 wild type. Every T-cell large granular lymphocyte leukemia patient had at least one immunodominant TCR beta clonotype.

The germline V gene has CDR1 SNHLY and CDR2 FYNNEI. V was clipped by 6 bases and J by 13 bases; unmatched bases: 5. The length of the CDR3 is 13 residues. Each sample's TCRbeta library yielded on average around 44,000 productive templates. Profiling relied on immunoSEQ multiplex PCR, and the TCRdb table lists in-frame clones only, not all of them. The sample includes tens of thousands of clones, nearly 90% seen only once; the top ten take over 0.4%. This clone was seen a handful of times. Its antigen is undetermined. The clonotype was recovered from a human donor with T large granular lymphocyte leukemia. Some clones in this sample may be carry-over from other donors' samples. J is TRBJ2-1 and V is TRBV2, with 14 positions matching TRBD2. Sequencing was done on a sample of PBMCs. CDR3 region: CASSRTSGGLQFF. The DNA of the CDR3 is TGTGCCAGCAGCCGGACTAGCGGGGGGTTACAGTTCTTC.